A selection of T cell receptor beta chains follows, all from one sample in a study of blood T cell repertoires in COVID-19. TCRdb's copy holds only in-frame clones and misses some; the assay was immunoSEQ multiplex PCR. The table has 120,000 or so clones, approximately 80% seen once; the top ten hold 25%. Material: peripheral blood. Receptors originate from a human donor in a cohort sampled during active COVID-19. The CDR3 runs from the conserved cysteine through the conserved F or W.

j_gene	v_gene	len	CDR3aa
TRBJ1-3	TRBV5-1	17	CASSPADRAISGNTIYF
TRBJ2-3	TRBV4-2	15	CASSQGGESTDTQYF
TRBJ2-4	TRBV27	12	CAAGLAKNIQYF
TRBJ1-1	TRBV9	14	CASSVGGRGTEAFF
TRBJ1-4	TRBV7-2	16	CASSQAPGQADEKLFF
TRBJ1-6	TRBV11-2	16	CASSLGRDRGISPLHF
TRBJ1-1	TRBV28	14	CASSSGTVNTEAFF
TRBJ2-1	TRBV7-8	13	CASSPRQGREQFF
TRBJ2-5	TRBV7-2	14	CASIRDRGQETQYF
TRBJ1-6	TRBV6-4	13	CASSNTPNSPLHF
TRBJ2-7	TRBV11-2	15	CASSLEAGVTYEQYF
TRBJ2-2	TRBV18	15	CASSPLGQNTGELFF
TRBJ1-2	TRBV5-1	14	CASSLLGADYGYTF
TRBJ1-5	TRBV3-1/TRBV3-2	16	CASSQEGQGWGQPQHF
TRBJ2-7	TRBV6-2/TRBV6-3	14	CASSYSAREKWQYF
TRBJ1-3	TRBV9	14	CASSDGQPGNTIYF
TRBJ1-2	TRBV19	15	CASSILGQLNYGYTF
TRBJ1-5	TRBV6-6	12	CASSPDLQPQHF
TRBJ1-4	TRBV6-2/TRBV6-3	14	CASSQQGAVEKLFF
TRBJ2-7	TRBV6-6	13	CASNDRGLGEQYF
TRBJ1-6	TRBV30	13	CAWTDQQGTPLHF
TRBJ1-5	TRBV19	13	CASSIDPRSPQHF
TRBJ2-5	TRBV9	16	CASSVETSGAKETQYF
TRBJ2-7	TRBV19	18	CASRGTSGANPNSYEQYF
TRBJ2-6	TRBV30	14	CAWWGPRGANVLTF
TRBJ1-4	TRBV2	14	CASSNSATNEKLFF
TRBJ1-5	TRBV21-1	15	CASSNPGTGTQPQHF
TRBJ1-2	TRBV5-1	15	CASSSAGELGYGYTF
TRBJ1-1	TRBV27	15	CASRQRQGGGTEAFF
TRBJ2-3	TRBV5-6	18	CASRPNRGASERTDTQYF
TRBJ2-1	TRBV4-3	13	CASSLDTYNEQFF
TRBJ1-1	TRBV19	15	CASSMSTGASAEAFF
TRBJ1-6	TRBV12-3/TRBV12-4	13	CASSLSRNSPLHF
TRBJ1-4	TRBV30	14	CAWSPGQLNEKLFF
TRBJ2-7	TRBV30	14	CAWSVIPRAYEQYF
TRBJ2-7	TRBV7-3	16	CASSSNLGSWVGEQYF
TRBJ2-3	TRBV7-9	13	CAMSRGGADTQYF
TRBJ2-2	TRBV19	15	CATTKGGPNTGELFF
TRBJ2-3	TRBV28	13	CASLSGGTDTQYF
TRBJ2-1	TRBV30	19	CAWSRPPPDRPSSYNEQFF
TRBJ2-7	TRBV5-8	14	CASSLRRDTSKQYF
TRBJ2-1	TRBV19	16	CASSLTGTPPYNEQFF
TRBJ2-7	TRBV11-2	12	CASSPQGYEQYF
TRBJ2-7	TRBV6-1	16	CASSEAGGTGGYEQYF
TRBJ2-1	TRBV7-2	14	CASRRSGASDEQFF
TRBJ1-2	TRBV9	15	CASSGPPGQPYGYTF
TRBJ2-2	TRBV7-3	14	CASSLDSITGELFF
TRBJ1-4	TRBV4-3	13	CASSHGTGGELFF
TRBJ2-7	TRBV5-1	16	CASSPLPGLGSYEQYF
TRBJ2-3	TRBV10-1	14	CASSGFGGTDTQYF
TRBJ1-2	TRBV27	13	CASSSRTGVGYTF